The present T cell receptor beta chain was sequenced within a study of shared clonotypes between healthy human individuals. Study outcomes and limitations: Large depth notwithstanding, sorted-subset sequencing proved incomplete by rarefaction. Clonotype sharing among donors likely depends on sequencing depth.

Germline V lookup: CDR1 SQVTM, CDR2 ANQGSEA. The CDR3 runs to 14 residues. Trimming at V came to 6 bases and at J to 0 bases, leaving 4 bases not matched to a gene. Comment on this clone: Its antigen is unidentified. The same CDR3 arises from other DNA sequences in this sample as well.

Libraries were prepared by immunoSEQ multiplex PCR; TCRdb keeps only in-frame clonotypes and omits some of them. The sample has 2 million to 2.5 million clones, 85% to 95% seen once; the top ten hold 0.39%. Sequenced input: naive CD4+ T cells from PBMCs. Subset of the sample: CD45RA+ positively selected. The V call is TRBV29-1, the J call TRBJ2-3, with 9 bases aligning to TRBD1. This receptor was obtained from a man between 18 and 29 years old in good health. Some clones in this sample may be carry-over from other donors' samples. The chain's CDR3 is CSVRTGASTDTQYF. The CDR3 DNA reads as TGCAGCGTAAGGACAGGGGCTAGCACAGATACGCAGTATTTT.